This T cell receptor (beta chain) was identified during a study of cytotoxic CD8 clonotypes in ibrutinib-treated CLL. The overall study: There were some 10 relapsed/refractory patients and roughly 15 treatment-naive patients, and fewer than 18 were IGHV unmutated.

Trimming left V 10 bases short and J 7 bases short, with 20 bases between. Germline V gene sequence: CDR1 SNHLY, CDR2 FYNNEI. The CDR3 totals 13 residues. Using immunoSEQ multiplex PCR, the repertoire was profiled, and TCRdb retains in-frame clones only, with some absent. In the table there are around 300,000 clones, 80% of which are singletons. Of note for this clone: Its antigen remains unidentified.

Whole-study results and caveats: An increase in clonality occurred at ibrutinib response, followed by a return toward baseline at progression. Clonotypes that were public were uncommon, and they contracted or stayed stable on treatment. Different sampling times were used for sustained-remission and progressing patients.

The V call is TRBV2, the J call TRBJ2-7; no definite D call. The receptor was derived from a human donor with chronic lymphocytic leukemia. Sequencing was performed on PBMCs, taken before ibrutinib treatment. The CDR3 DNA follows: TGTGCCACCAAGATATCGAAGCCTGGAGAGCAGTACTTC. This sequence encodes CATKISKPGEQYF.